The 23 T cell receptor beta chains reported below all come from one sample, sequenced in a study of tumour-infiltrating T cells in Burkitt lymphoma. Only in-frame clones appear in the TCRdb table, and some are missing; sequencing was by immunoSEQ multiplex PCR. The data contain some 5,500 clones, 9.9% of them singletons. The sample was tumor tissue. The origin of the receptors is a human donor with diffuse large B-cell lymphoma.

The genes are TRBV6-5 and TRBJ2-2; 9 nucleotides match TRBD1. J gave up 4 bases and V 10 bases, and 10 bases lay outside the gene matches. Germline CDR1 MNHEY, CDR2 SVGAGI. The CDR3 is made up of 15 amino acids. The CDR3 protein is CAISPGQGTTGELFF. The DNA of the CDR3 is TGTGCCATCAGCCCGGGACAGGGCACCACCGGGGAGCTGTTTTTT.

The chain joins TRBV19 to TRBJ2-5; maybe TRBD2 (6 bases). This CDR3 has 14 amino acids. Deletions cut 3 bases from V and 5 bases from J, with 13 bases between. Germline CDR1 is LNHDA and CDR2 is SQIVND (reference sequence). The CDR3 sequence: CASSISLGRETQYF. In DNA, the CDR3 is TGTGCCAGTAGTATTAGCTTGGGGAGGGAGACCCAGTACTTC.

The V gene is TRBV2, the J gene TRBJ1-5; D may be TRBD1 (6 bases). This CDR3 contains 14 residues. Trimming shortened V by 7 bases and J by 5 bases, and 15 bases separated the two germline ends. Germline V gene data show CDR1 as SNHLY and CDR2 as FYNNEI. Here the CDR3 reads CASTRTALDQPQHF. The DNA of the CDR3 is TGTGCCAGCACCCGGACAGCCCTCGATCAGCCCCAGCATTTT. Together with reference TRBV2 and TRBJ1-5, the CDR3 gives the full variable domain: EPEVTQTPSHQVTQMGQEVILRCVPISNHLYFYWYRQILGQKVEFLVSFYNNEISEKSEIFDDQFSVERPDGSNFTLKIRSTKLEDSAMYFCASTRTALDQPQHFGDGTRLSIL.

This clone was observed once. V is TRBV7-6 and J is TRBJ1-3; perhaps TRBD1 as D (6 bases). The CDR3 runs to 14 residues. Deletions cut 4 bases from V and 1 base from J, with 8 bases between. Germline V gene data show CDR1 as SGHVS and CDR2 as FNYEAQ. The CDR3 region has the DNA TGTGCCAGCAGCTCACAGGGTTCTGGAAACACCATATATTTT. It encodes CASSSQGSGNTIYF.

V usage is TRBV6-1 and J usage is TRBJ1-4; weak D call: TRBD1 (5 bases). V dropped 10 bases and J dropped 6 bases, with 18 bases sitting between them. Per germline, CDR1 MNHNS and CDR2 SASEGT. The CDR3 spans 14 residues. The CDR3 here is CATRSSGADEKLFF. The CDR3 nucleotides are TGTGCCACAAGATCCAGCGGGGCAGATGAAAAACTGTTTTTT.

V usage is TRBV7-8 and J usage is TRBJ1-6, with D possibly TRBD1 on 5 matching bases. Germline V gene lookup returns CDR1 SGHVS and CDR2 FQNEAQ. V dropped 4 bases and J dropped 7 bases, with 17 bases sitting between them. The CDR3 runs 16 residues. As DNA, the CDR3 is TGTGCCAGCAGCTCCACGAAACCGACAGTAAATTCACCCCTCCACTTT. Amino acid sequence: CASSSTKPTVNSPLHF.

The chain uses TRBV6-5 and TRBJ1-4; 8 bases map to TRBD1. Germline CDR1 is MNHEY and CDR2 is SVGAGI. CDR3 size: 14 residues. V dropped 4 bases and J dropped 6; count of bases not matched to a gene: 4. CDR3 protein: CASSWTGKHEKLFF. The CDR3 bases are TGTGCCAGCAGTTGGACAGGGAAGCATGAAAAACTGTTTTTT.

The sample holds a few counts of this clone. The chain joins TRBV9 to TRBJ2-1; 10 bases line up with TRBD2. There are 19 residues in the CDR3. J gave up 7 bases and V 5 bases, and 21 bases lay outside the gene matches. Germline V gives CDR1 SGDLS, CDR2 YYNGEE. The CDR3 nucleotides read TGTGCCAGCAGGAGGACTAGCGGTATGGAAGAAACCGATGGAAATGAGCAGTTCTTC. Translated, it gives CASRRTSGMEETDGNEQFF.

The rearrangement links TRBV4-1 to TRBJ2-7; TRBD2 aligns across 10 bases. V was clipped by 5 bases and J by 5 bases; unmatched bases: 9. Germline V gives CDR1 MGHRA, CDR2 YSYEKL. This CDR3 has 15 amino acids. In nucleotides, the CDR3 is TGCGCCAGCAGCTCCCCGACTAGCGGGCGCCACGAGCAGTACTTC. Protein sequence: CASSSPTSGRHEQYF.

This sequence joins TRBV29-1 and TRBJ2-5; D not resolved. The CDR3 contains 13 residues. V was cut by 2 bases and J by 2 bases, with 9 bases left in between. Germline CDR1 and CDR2: SQVTM and ANQGSEA. In DNA, the CDR3 is TGCAGCGTTGAAAGCTTACTTCAAGAGACCCAGTACTTC. It specifies CSVESLLQETQYF.

This clone has a handful of counts. The chain employs TRBV7-9 and TRBJ2-3; 8 nucleotides line up with TRBD2. The germline V gene has CDR1 SEHNR and CDR2 FQNEAQ (reference sequence). Losses at the gene ends were 4 bases for V and 2 bases for J; bases not matched to a gene: 5. CDR3 length: 15 amino acids. CDR3 loop: CASSYGGASTDTQYF. The DNA for the CDR3 is TGTGCCAGCAGCTACGGGGGGGCGTCCACAGATACGCAGTATTTT.

The CDR3 spells CASSTGLAKNIQYF. CDR3 in DNA: TGCGCCAGCAGTACAGGGCTAGCCAAAAACATTCAGTACTTC. V and J are TRBV4-1 and TRBJ2-4, with TRBD1 as a possible D gene (6 bases). The V end lost 6 bases, the J end lost 0 bases, and 9 bases lay between the germline ends. CDR3 length equals 14 residues. The germline CDR1 and CDR2 sequences are MGHRA and YSYEKL.

This chain links TRBV5-1 with TRBJ2-7; possible D gene TRBD1, 6 bases. The V gene's germline CDR1 is SGHRS and CDR2 YFSETQ. V dropped 1 base and J dropped 2 bases, with 7 bases sitting between them. The CDR3 consists of 13 residues. The CDR3 loop reads CASSLNRAYEQYF. The CDR3 coding sequence is TGCGCCAGCAGCTTGAACAGGGCCTACGAGCAGTACTTC. The full variable domain, rest sourced from reference TRBV5-1 and TRBJ2-7, is KAGVTQTPRYLIKTRGQQVTLSCSPISGHRSVSWYQQTPGQGLQFLFEYFSETQRNKGNFPGRFSGRQFSNSRSEMNVSTLELGDSALYLCASSLNRAYEQYFGPGTRLTVT.

This clone was seen only a few times. The rearrangement uses TRBV5-5 and TRBJ2-7; no reliable D call. The germline V and J ends were trimmed by 7 bases and 5 bases, with 13 bases remaining between them. Germline V gene data show CDR1 as SGHKS and CDR2 as YYEKEE (reference sequence). CDR3 length equals 12 residues. The CDR3 reads CASWGIGNEQYF. Written as DNA, the CDR3 is TGTGCCAGCTGGGGTATAGGGAACGAGCAGTACTTC.

The V and J genes are TRBV29-1 and TRBJ1-5; 8 positions match TRBD1. The J segment lost 5 bases and the V segment lost 6 bases, leaving 9 bases of the junction unmatched. Per germline, CDR1 SQVTM and CDR2 ANQGSEA. The CDR3 length is 14 residues. The CDR3 sequence: CSVNTGGIDQPQHF. As DNA, the CDR3 is TGCAGCGTAAACACAGGGGGTATCGATCAGCCCCAGCATTTT.

This chain joins TRBV25-1 and TRBJ1-4; D is uncertain. The V and J ends lost 6 bases and 4 bases respectively, with 15 bases between them. Germline V CDR1 and CDR2: MGHDK, SYGVNS. The CDR3 has 15 amino acids. CDR3 loop: CASRPTDVSNEKLFF. CDR3 in DNA: TGTGCCAGCAGGCCGACCGACGTTAGTAATGAAAAACTGTTTTTT.

This rearrangement joins TRBV7-2 to TRBJ2-5; a possible D gene is TRBD1 (6 bases). CDR1 and CDR2 from the germline V gene are SGHTA and FQGNSA. The CDR3 runs to 14 residues. V dropped 3 bases and J dropped 3 bases, with 11 bases sitting between them. CDR3 sequence: CASSFPGQEETQYF. The CDR3 DNA reads TGTGCCAGCAGCTTTCCGGGACAAGAAGAGACCCAGTACTTC.

This clone has only a few counts. The V and J genes are TRBV29-1 and TRBJ1-1; the match to TRBD1 covers 8 bases. CDR1 and CDR2 from the germline V gene are SQVTM and ANQGSEA. Unmatched junction bases numbered 10, after V lost 0 bases and J lost 4 bases. The CDR3 sequence is 16 residues long. The DNA of the CDR3 is TGCAGCGTTGAAGATCTTGGGGCAGGGGGCATCACTGAAGCTTTCTTT. Amino acid sequence: CSVEDLGAGGITEAFF.

The CDR3 region is CASSIFGTDISGNTIYF. DNA for the CDR3: TGTGCCAGTAGTATCTTCGGGACAGACATATCTGGAAACACCATATATTTT. The chain carries TRBV19 and TRBJ1-3, with 7 bases lining up with TRBD1. This CDR3 region has 17 residues. Germline-derived CDR1 and CDR2 are LNHDA and SQIVND (reference sequence). V dropped 3 bases and J dropped 1; count of bases not matched to a gene: 9. Complete variable domain (other parts from reference TRBV19 and TRBJ1-3): DGGITQSPKYLFRKEGQNVTLSCEQNLNHDAMYWYRQDPGQGLRLIYYSQIVNDFQKGDIAEGYSVSREKKESFPLTVTSAQKNPTAFYLCASSIFGTDISGNTIYFGEGSWLTVV.

This clone was detected only a few times. This rearrangement joins TRBV14 to TRBJ2-3, with D perhaps being TRBD1 or TRBD2 (5 bases each). V dropped 1 base and J dropped 6 bases, with 11 bases sitting between them. This CDR3 has 14 residues. The germline gives CDR1 SGHDN, CDR2 FVKESK. For the CDR3, the DNA is TGTGCCAGCAGCCAAGTCACGGGGACCGATACGCAGTATTTT. As protein: CASSQVTGTDTQYF. Drawing the rest from reference TRBV14 and TRBJ2-3, the complete variable domain is EAGVTQFPSHSVIEKGQTVTLRCDPISGHDNLYWYRRVMGKEIKFLLHFVKESKQDESGMPNNRFLAERTGGTYSTLKVQPAELEDSGVYFCASSQVTGTDTQYFGPGTRLTVL.

This clone has a handful of counts. The chain has TRBV10-3 and TRBJ2-1, with TRBD1 matching over 7 bases. CDR3 length equals 15 residues. CDR1 ENHRY and CDR2 SYGVKD come from the germline V gene. Trimming cost V 6 bases and J 5 bases; bases outside gene matches: 10. CDR3 in DNA: TGTGCCATCAGAGAGAACGGGACAGTCAACAATGAGCAGTTCTTC. This translates into CAIRENGTVNNEQFF.

This clone has a handful of counts. The chain links TRBV5-4 to TRBJ1-6; D ambiguous. The V gene's germline CDR1 is SGHNT and CDR2 YYREEE (reference sequence). The CDR3 extends over 14 amino acids. The V and J ends lost 0 bases and 8 bases respectively, with 9 bases between them. The CDR3 is CASSLVGRDSPLHF. The CDR3 DNA is TGTGCCAGCAGCTTGGTTGGGAGGGATTCACCCCTCCACTTT.

This chain links TRBV2 with TRBJ2-7; D remains unclear. CDR1 is SNHLY, CDR2 FYNNEI, per germline. This CDR3 spans 16 amino acids. V dropped 3 bases and J dropped 3 bases, with 18 bases sitting between them. The CDR3 DNA follows: TGTGCCAGCAGTGATTCGCTAGGTCTCGTAAACTACGAGCAGTACTTC. Translating it yields CASSDSLGLVNYEQYF.